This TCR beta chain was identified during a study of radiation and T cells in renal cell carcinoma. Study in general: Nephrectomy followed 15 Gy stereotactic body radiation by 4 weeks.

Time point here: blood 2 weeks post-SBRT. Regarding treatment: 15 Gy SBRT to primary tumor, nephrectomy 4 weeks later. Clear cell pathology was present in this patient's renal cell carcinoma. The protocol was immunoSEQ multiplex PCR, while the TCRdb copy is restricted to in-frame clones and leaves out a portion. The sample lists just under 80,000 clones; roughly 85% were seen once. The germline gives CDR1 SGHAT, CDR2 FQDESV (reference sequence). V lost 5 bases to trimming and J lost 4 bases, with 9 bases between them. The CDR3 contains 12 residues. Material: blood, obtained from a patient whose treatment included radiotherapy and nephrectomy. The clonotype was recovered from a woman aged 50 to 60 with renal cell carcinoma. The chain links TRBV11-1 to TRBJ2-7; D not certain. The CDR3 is CASSPRRYEQYF. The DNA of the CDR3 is TGTGCCAGCAGCCCGAGAAGGTACGAGCAGTACTTC.